This T cell receptor (beta chain) came from a study of T cells in Graves' hyperthyroidism and ophthalmopathy. The CDR3 spans 15 residues. Trimming cost V 6 bases and J 5 bases; bases outside gene matches: 7. The germline gives CDR1 WSHSY, CDR2 SAAADI. Amplification targeted TCR beta CDR3 regions from RNA transcripts. Primed by the HTBI set, a first-round RT-PCR was run on the TCR CDR3. TCRdb ran MiXCR on the multiplex PCR reads and lists one entry per CDR3 protein. The sample records under 400,000 distinct CDR3 sequences, around 25% being singletons. J is TRBJ2-5 and V is TRBV10-2; 12 bases fit TRBD1. Material: blood. This clonotype was sampled from a man aged 50 or older with Graves' hyperthyroidism. Here the CDR3 DNA reads TGCGCCAGCAGGGGGGGACAGGGGGCTGTTGAGACCCAGTACTTC. Translation: CASRGGQGAVETQYF.